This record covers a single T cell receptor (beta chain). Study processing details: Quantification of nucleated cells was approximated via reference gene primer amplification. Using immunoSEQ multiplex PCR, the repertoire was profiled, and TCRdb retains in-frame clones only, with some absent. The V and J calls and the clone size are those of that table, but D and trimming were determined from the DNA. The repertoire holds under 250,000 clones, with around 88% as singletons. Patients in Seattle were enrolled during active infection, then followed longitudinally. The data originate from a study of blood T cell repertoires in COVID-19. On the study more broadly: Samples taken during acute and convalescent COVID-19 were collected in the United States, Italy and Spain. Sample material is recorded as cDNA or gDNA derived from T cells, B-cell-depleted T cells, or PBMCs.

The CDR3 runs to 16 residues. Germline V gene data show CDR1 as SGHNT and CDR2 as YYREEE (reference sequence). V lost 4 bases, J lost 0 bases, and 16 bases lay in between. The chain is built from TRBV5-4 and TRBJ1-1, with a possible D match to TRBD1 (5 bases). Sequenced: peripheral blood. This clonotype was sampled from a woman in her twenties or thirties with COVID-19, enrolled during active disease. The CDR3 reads CASSPNLAGMNTEAFF. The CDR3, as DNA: TGTGCCAGCAGCCCAAACCTGGCAGGGATGAACACTGAAGCTTTCTTT. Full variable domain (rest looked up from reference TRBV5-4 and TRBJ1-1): ETGVTQSPTHLIKTRGQQVTLRCSSQSGHNTVSWYQQALGQGPQFIFQYYREEENGRGNFPPRFSGLQFPNYSSELNVNALELDDSALYLCASSPNLAGMNTEAFFGQGTRLTVV.